These 3 T cell receptor beta chains came from one sample sequenced in a study of T cells in localized non-small cell lung cancer (dated by TCRdb to about 2020). Library preparation employed the immunoSEQ multiplex PCR assay. Here the immuneACCESS table is served through TCRdb, limited to in-frame sequences with V and J called. Missing clones are a known gap in these copies; in checked studies unresolved V genes cover under half, and the rest lacks a known reason. Counted in this sample were 45,000 to 55,000 clones; roughly 77% of them appeared once. The leading ten clones occupy 17% of the sample. The sequencing used peripheral blood, collected before any cancer treatment. The receptors stem from a man aged 35-75 years with stage I squamous cell lung carcinoma.

This clone occurred a few times. V is TRBV2 and J is TRBJ2-7; TRBD2 is a possible D gene (5 bases). Looked up from germline, CDR1 is SNHLY and CDR2 is FYNNEI. V dropped 7 bases and J dropped 7 bases, with 20 bases sitting between them. The CDR3 spans 14 residues. The CDR3 nucleotides read TGTGCCAGCACTGAGATGCCGAAGTCGGGGGAGCAGTACTTC. Translation: CASTEMPKSGEQYF.

The V and J genes are TRBV27 and TRBJ1-6; 8 bases line up with TRBD1. The V segment lost 0 bases and the J segment 6 bases; nucleotides outside the gene matches: 1. The CDR3 consists of 15 residues. CDR1 MNHEY and CDR2 SMNVEV come from the germline V gene (reference sequence). The DNA of the CDR3 is TGTGCCAGCAGTTTATCGGACAGGGCTAATTCACCCCTCCACTTT. Protein product: CASSLSDRANSPLHF.

The gene calls are TRBV7-3 and TRBJ2-5, with 9 bases aligning to TRBD2. This CDR3 has 16 amino acids. Trimming cost V 5 bases and J 4 bases; bases outside gene matches: 11. Germline CDR1 and CDR2: SGHTA and FQGTGA. The CDR3 sequence is CASSPFRRGGPETQYF. The CDR3 nucleotides are TGTGCCAGCAGCCCCTTCCGGCGGGGGGGCCCAGAGACCCAGTACTTC.